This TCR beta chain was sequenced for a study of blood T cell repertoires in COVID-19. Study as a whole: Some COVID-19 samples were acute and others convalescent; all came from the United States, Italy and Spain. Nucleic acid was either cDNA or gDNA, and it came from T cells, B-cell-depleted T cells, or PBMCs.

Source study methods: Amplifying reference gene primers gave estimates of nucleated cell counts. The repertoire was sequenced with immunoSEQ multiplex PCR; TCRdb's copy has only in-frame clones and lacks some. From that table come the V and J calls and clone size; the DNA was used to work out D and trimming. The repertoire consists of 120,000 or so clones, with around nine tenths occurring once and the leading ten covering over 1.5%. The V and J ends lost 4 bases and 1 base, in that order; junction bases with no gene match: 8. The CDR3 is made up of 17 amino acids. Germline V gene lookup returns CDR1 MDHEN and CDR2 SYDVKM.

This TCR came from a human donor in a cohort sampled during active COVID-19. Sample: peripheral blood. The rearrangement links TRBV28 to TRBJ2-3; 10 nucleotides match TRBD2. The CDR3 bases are TGTGCCAGCAGTTCTAGCGGGGGTTACCTGCGCACAGATACGCAGTATTTT. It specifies CASSSSGGYLRTDTQYF.